These T cell receptor beta chains were read from a single sample in a study of prognosis after radiotherapy for stage I lung cancer. One entry per CDR3 protein, called by TCRdb with MiXCR from the multiplex PCR reads. The sample yields approximately 30,000 distinct CDR3 sequences, around 43% seen once. Sequenced here: PBMCs, sampled before or after stereotactic body radiation therapy (not recorded which). The receptors originated from a donor aged 50 or older with non-small cell lung cancer. CDR3s include the opening cysteine and the closing phenylalanine or tryptophan. Fields, in order: V gene, J gene, D gene, CDR3 protein. A D gene is named only where the DNA matches it firmly.

v_gene: TRBV6-1
j_gene: TRBJ2-7
d_gene: .
CDR3aa: CASLTVRPYEQYF

v_gene: TRBV19
j_gene: TRBJ2-7
d_gene: .
CDR3aa: CASSRRDGGQQYF

v_gene: TRBV9
j_gene: TRBJ1-5
d_gene: .
CDR3aa: CASSLGYGTRPQHF

v_gene: TRBV5-1
j_gene: TRBJ1-1
d_gene: .
CDR3aa: CASSQGPEAFF

v_gene: TRBV6-1
j_gene: TRBJ1-2
d_gene: .
CDR3aa: CASSRFGGFYGYNF

v_gene: TRBV5-6
j_gene: TRBJ1-1
d_gene: .
CDR3aa: CASSLAGGGNTEAFF

v_gene: TRBV28
j_gene: TRBJ2-6
d_gene: .
CDR3aa: CASISGARGANVLTF

v_gene: TRBV7-6
j_gene: TRBJ2-1
d_gene: .
CDR3aa: CASSLPGAGYNEQFF

v_gene: TRBV5-5
j_gene: TRBJ2-7
d_gene: .
CDR3aa: CASSIRAYEQYF

v_gene: TRBV6-1
j_gene: TRBJ2-4
d_gene: .
CDR3aa: CASSSERPQLTKNIQYF

v_gene: TRBV5-1
j_gene: TRBJ2-5
d_gene: TRBD2
CDR3aa: CASSAPALAEETQYF

v_gene: TRBV24-1
j_gene: TRBJ2-2
d_gene: TRBD1
CDR3aa: CATSDLIGAGQGSTGELFF

v_gene: TRBV28
j_gene: TRBJ2-5
d_gene: TRBD1
CDR3aa: CASSTTDRAPWETQYF

v_gene: TRBV5-1
j_gene: TRBJ1-1
d_gene: .
CDR3aa: CASFPGGGENTEAFF

v_gene: TRBV24-1
j_gene: TRBJ2-7
d_gene: .
CDR3aa: CATSEAADYEQYF

v_gene: TRBV6-2/TRBV6-3
j_gene: TRBJ2-5
d_gene: .
CDR3aa: CASESPLSSETQYF

v_gene: TRBV29-1
j_gene: TRBJ2-2
d_gene: .
CDR3aa: CSVGGANTGELFF

v_gene: TRBV12-3/TRBV12-4
j_gene: TRBJ2-1
d_gene: .
CDR3aa: CASSPASGSYNEQFF

v_gene: TRBV9
j_gene: TRBJ2-5
d_gene: .
CDR3aa: CASSNGLGGGETQYF

v_gene: TRBV9
j_gene: TRBJ2-5
d_gene: .
CDR3aa: CASSVNRCPETQYF

v_gene: TRBV5-1
j_gene: TRBJ2-7
d_gene: .
CDR3aa: CASSLTGRTLEQYF

v_gene: TRBV7-2
j_gene: TRBJ2-7
d_gene: TRBD2
CDR3aa: CASSLVWEREGSYEQYF

v_gene: TRBV6-8
j_gene: TRBJ1-2
d_gene: TRBD1
CDR3aa: CASSPTTGNYGYTF

v_gene: TRBV6-1
j_gene: TRBJ2-1
d_gene: .
CDR3aa: CASSEKQVGSNEQFF

v_gene: TRBV2
j_gene: TRBJ1-6
d_gene: .
CDR3aa: CASRPSDSHLHF

v_gene: TRBV13
j_gene: TRBJ2-1
d_gene: .
CDR3aa: CASSHRTRRVSNEQFF

v_gene: TRBV12-3/TRBV12-4
j_gene: TRBJ1-1
d_gene: .
CDR3aa: CASSPGLANTEAFF

v_gene: TRBV28
j_gene: TRBJ2-1
d_gene: TRBD2
CDR3aa: CASSDGSAGGSAYNEQFF

v_gene: TRBV4-2
j_gene: TRBJ2-7
d_gene: .
CDR3aa: CASSHAAGGTGNEQYF

v_gene: TRBV20-1
j_gene: TRBJ2-5
d_gene: .
CDR3aa: CSARERQDTQYF

v_gene: TRBV6-1
j_gene: TRBJ1-6
d_gene: .
CDR3aa: CASTPGGFSPLHF

v_gene: TRBV7-2
j_gene: TRBJ2-1
d_gene: TRBD2
CDR3aa: CASSSTSGRADEQFF

v_gene: TRBV30
j_gene: TRBJ2-2
d_gene: TRBD1
CDR3aa: CAWIGQGITGELFF

v_gene: TRBV28
j_gene: TRBJ1-6
d_gene: .
CDR3aa: CASSLRRINSPLHF

v_gene: TRBV19
j_gene: TRBJ2-3
d_gene: TRBD1
CDR3aa: CASSMTGAGWRADTQYF